This T cell receptor (beta chain) derives from a study of T cells in Graves' hyperthyroidism and ophthalmopathy. Using RNA transcripts as the source, TCR beta CDR3 regions were amplified. HTBI primers were employed in a first-round RT-PCR of the TCR CDR3. TCRdb processed the multiplex PCR reads anew with MiXCR; each CDR3 protein has one entry. The table lists around 240,000 distinct CDR3 sequences, 15% to 20% of them singletons, with approximately 30% in the top ten. V lost 3 bases and J lost 4; bases outside the gene matches: 7. Germline V gene sequence: CDR1 SGHAT, CDR2 FQNNGV. This CDR3 is built from 17 residues.

Sequences were obtained from blood. The sequence came from a woman between 18 and 29 years old with Graves' ophthalmopathy. The chain uses TRBV11-2 and TRBJ2-1; 12 nucleotides agree with TRBD2. The CDR3 DNA reads as TGTGCCAGCAGCTTGATTCGGACTAGCGGGGCTTACAATGAGCAGTTCTTC. It yields the protein CASSLIRTSGAYNEQFF.